This T cell receptor beta chain is from a study of CD8 T cells in ankylosing spondylitis. Study conclusions and caveats: Eight highly homologous variants formed a TCR beta motif that appeared characteristic of ankylosing spondylitis blood.

This CDR3 has 16 amino acids. CDR1 and CDR2 from the germline V gene are LGHNA and YSLEER. V gave up 0 bases and J gave up 3 bases, with 11 bases separating them. Via MiXCR, TCRdb re-called the 5' RACE reads, giving one row per CDR3 protein. Of some 300,000 distinct CDR3 sequences in the sample, less than 25% were seen once. This clonotype was detected a few times. What it binds is unknown. The chain carries TRBV4-3 and TRBJ2-2, with D possibly TRBD2 on 6 matching bases. The TCR was taken from a female donor with ankylosing spondylitis or in good health (not recorded which). The sequenced sample was blood, either unsorted or a sorted T cell fraction (not recorded which). CDR3 region: CASSQDWREDTGELFF. DNA of the CDR3: TGCGCCAGCAGCCAAGATTGGAGGGAGGACACCGGGGAGCTGTTTTTT.